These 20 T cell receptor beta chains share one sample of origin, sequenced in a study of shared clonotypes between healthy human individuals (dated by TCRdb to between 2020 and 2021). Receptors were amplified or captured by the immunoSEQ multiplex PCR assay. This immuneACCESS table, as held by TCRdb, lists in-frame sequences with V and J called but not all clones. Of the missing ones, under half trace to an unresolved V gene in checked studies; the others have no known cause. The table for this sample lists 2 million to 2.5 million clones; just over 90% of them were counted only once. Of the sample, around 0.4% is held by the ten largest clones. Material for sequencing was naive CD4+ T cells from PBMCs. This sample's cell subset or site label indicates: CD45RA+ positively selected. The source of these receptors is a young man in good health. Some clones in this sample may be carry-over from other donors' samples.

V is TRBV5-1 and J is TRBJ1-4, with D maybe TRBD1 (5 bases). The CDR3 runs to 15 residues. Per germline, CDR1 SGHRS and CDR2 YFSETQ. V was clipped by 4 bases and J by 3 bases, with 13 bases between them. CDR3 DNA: TGCGCCAGCAGCCTCTTGGGGACGGCTAATGAAAAACTGTTTTTT. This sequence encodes CASSLLGTANEKLFF.

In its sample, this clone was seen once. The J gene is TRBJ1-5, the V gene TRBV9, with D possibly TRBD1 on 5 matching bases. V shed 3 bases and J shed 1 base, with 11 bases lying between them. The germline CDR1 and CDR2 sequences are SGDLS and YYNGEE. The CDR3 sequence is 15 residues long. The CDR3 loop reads CASSAGGTSNQPQHF. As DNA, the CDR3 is TGTGCCAGCAGCGCCGGAGGGACGAGCAATCAGCCCCAGCATTTT.

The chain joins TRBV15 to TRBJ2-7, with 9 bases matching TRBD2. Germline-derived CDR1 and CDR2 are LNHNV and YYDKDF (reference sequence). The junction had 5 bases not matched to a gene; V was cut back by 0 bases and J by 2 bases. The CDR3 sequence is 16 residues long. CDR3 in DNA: TGTGCCACCAGCAGAGATCGGCTAGCGGGGCCCTACGAGCAGTACTTC. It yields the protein CATSRDRLAGPYEQYF.

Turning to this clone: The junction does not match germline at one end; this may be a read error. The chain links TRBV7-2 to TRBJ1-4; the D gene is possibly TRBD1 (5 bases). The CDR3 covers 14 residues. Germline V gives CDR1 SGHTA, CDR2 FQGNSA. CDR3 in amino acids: CANSLVGAIEKLFF. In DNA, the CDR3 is TGTGCCAACAGCTTAGTAGGGGCAATCGAAAAACTGTTTTTT.

CDR3 protein: CASSDPRGETQYF. The CDR3 bases are TGTGCCAGCAGTGACCCACGGGGTGAGACCCAGTACTTC. The chain employs TRBV28 and TRBJ2-5, with D maybe TRBD2 (5 bases). The CDR3 consists of 13 residues. CDR1 is MDHEN, CDR2 SYDVKM, per germline. Trimming removed 5 bases at V and 5 bases at J, with 12 bases between.

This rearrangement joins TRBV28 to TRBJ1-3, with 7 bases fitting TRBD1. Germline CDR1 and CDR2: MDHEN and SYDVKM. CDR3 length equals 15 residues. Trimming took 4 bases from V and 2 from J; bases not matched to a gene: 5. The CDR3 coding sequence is TGTGCCAGCAGTTCACAGGGGATCCCTGGAAACACCATATATTTT. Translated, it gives CASSSQGIPGNTIYF.

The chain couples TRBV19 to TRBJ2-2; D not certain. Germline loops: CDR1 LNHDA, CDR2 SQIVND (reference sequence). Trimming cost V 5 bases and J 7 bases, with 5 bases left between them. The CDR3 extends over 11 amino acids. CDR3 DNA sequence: TGTGCCAGTAGTGAGGTCGGGGAGCTGTTTTTT. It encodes CASSEVGELFF. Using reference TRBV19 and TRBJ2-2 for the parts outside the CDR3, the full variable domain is DGGITQSPKYLFRKEGQNVTLSCEQNLNHDAMYWYRQDPGQGLRLIYYSQIVNDFQKGDIAEGYSVSREKKESFPLTVTSAQKNPTAFYLCASSEVGELFFGEGSRLTVL.

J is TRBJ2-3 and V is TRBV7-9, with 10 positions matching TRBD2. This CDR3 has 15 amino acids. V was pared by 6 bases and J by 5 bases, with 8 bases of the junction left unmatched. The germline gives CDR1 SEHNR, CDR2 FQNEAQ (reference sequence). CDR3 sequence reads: CASRSTSGIIDTQYF. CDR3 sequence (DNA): TGTGCCAGCAGGTCTACTAGCGGGATAATAGATACGCAGTATTTT.

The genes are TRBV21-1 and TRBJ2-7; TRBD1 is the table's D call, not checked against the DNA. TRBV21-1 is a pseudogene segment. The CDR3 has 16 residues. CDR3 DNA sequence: TGTGCCAGCAGCAGATATAAGACAGGTGGGCTCTACGAGCAGTACTTC. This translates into CASSRYKTGGLYEQYF.

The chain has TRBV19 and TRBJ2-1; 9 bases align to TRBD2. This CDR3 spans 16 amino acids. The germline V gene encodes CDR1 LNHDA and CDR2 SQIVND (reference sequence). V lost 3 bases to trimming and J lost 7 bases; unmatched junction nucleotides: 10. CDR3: CASSISGSWVRNEQFF. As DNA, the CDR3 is TGTGCCAGTAGTATTAGCGGGAGTTGGGTTCGTAATGAGCAGTTCTTC.

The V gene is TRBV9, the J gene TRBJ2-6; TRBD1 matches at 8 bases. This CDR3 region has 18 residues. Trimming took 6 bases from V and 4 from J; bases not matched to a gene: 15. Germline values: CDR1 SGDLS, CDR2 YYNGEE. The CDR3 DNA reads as TGTGCCAGCACCCCGAGGGCAGGGGGCGCCTACGGGGCCAACGTCCTGACTTTC. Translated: CASTPRAGGAYGANVLTF.

CDR3 amino acids: CATRPKAGGPPETQYF. The CDR3 DNA sequence: TGCGCTACCCGGCCCAAAGCGGGAGGGCCTCCAGAGACCCAGTACTTC. The chain couples TRBV5-1 to TRBJ2-5; 10 nucleotides line up with TRBD2. The germline V gene has CDR1 SGHRS and CDR2 YFSETQ. This CDR3 comprises 16 residues.

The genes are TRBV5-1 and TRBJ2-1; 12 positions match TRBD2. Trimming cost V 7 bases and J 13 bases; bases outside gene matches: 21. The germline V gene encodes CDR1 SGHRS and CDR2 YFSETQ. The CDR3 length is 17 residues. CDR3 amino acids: CASGQGPAPSGRAYQFF. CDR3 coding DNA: TGCGCCAGCGGACAGGGACCTGCGCCTAGCGGGAGGGCCTATCAGTTCTTC.

For the CDR3, the DNA is TGTGCCAGCCGCGGGCAGGGCCTAGCGGGAGGGCTTGAGACCCAGTACTTC. Its translation is CASRGQGLAGGLETQYF. V and J are TRBV28 and TRBJ2-5, with 12 bases matching TRBD2. Germline V lookup: CDR1 MDHEN, CDR2 SYDVKM. Trimming at V came to 8 bases and at J to 5 bases, leaving 15 bases not matched to a gene. CDR3 length equals 17 residues.

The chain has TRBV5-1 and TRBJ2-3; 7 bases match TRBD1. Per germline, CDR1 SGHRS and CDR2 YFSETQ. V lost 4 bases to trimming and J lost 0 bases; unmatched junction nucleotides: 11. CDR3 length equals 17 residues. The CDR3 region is CASSANPGTASTDTQYF. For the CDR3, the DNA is TGCGCCAGCAGCGCAAACCCCGGGACAGCGAGCACAGATACGCAGTATTTT. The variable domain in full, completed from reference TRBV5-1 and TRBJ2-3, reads KAGVTQTPRYLIKTRGQQVTLSCSPISGHRSVSWYQQTPGQGLQFLFEYFSETQRNKGNFPGRFSGRQFSNSRSEMNVSTLELGDSALYLCASSANPGTASTDTQYFGPGTRLTVL.

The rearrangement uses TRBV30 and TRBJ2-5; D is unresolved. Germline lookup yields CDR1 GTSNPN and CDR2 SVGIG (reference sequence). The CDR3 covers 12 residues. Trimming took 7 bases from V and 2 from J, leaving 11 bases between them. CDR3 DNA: TGTGCCTTCAACTTGGGGCAAGAGACCCAGTACTTC. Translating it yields CAFNLGQETQYF.

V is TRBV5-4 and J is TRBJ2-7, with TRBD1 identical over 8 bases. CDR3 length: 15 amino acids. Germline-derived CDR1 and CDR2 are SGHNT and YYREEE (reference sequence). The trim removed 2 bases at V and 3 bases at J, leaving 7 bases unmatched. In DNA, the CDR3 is TGTGCCAGCAGCTTTCGTCAGGGGGCGATCTACGAGCAGTACTTC. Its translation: CASSFRQGAIYEQYF. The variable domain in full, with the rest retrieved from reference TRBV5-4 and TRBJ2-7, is ETGVTQSPTHLIKTRGQQVTLRCSSQSGHNTVSWYQQALGQGPQFIFQYYREEENGRGNFPPRFSGLQFPNYSSELNVNALELDDSALYLCASSFRQGAIYEQYFGPGTRLTVT.

The CDR3 sequence is CASSQFSGANVLTF. CDR3 DNA sequence: TGCGCCAGCAGCCAATTCTCTGGGGCCAACGTCCTGACTTTC. The chain carries TRBV4-1 and TRBJ2-6; no reliable D call. Germline V lookup: CDR1 MGHRA, CDR2 YSYEKL. There are 14 residues in the CDR3. V lost 2 bases and J lost 0, with 2 bases in between.

CDR3 sequence: CASSSGTGASEQFF. The CDR3 nucleotides read TGTGCCAGCAGCTCCGGGACAGGGGCAAGTGAGCAGTTCTTC. The V and J genes are TRBV7-3 and TRBJ2-1; TRBD1 agrees at 10 bases. V was pared by 4 bases and J by 9 bases, with 6 bases of the junction left unmatched. Germline V lookup: CDR1 SGHTA, CDR2 FQGTGA. This CDR3 has 14 residues.

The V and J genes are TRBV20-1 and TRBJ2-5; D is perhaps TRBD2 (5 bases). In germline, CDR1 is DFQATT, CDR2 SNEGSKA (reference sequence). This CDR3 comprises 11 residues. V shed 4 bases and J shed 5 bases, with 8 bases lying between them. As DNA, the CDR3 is TGCAGTGCTAACACTAGGGAGACCCAGTACTTC. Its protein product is CSANTRETQYF.